Reported below is one TCR beta chain. Its specificity is unknown. This record belongs to a study of Graves' ophthalmopathy and Graves' hyperthyroidism. About the research overall: Peripheral blood was obtained at first diagnosis, ahead of any treatment.

Study-wide findings and caveats: From stable hyperthyroidism, ophthalmopathy was separated by a 13-signature model with 85% to 90% sensitivity and approximately 81% specificity.

RNA transcripts served as template for amplifying TCR beta CDR3 sequences. Scientists carried out first-round RT-PCR using HTBI primers and then a second-round multiplex PCR. One entry per CDR3 protein results from TCRdb running MiXCR on the multiplex PCR reads. The table includes approximately 700,000 distinct CDR3 sequences, under 50% detected once. J was trimmed by 4 bases and V by 3 bases; bases with no gene match: 9. CDR1 and CDR2 from the germline V gene are SGHKS and YYEKEE (reference sequence). The CDR3 is made up of 17 amino acids. Sequencing was performed on peripheral blood. The chain has TRBV5-5 and TRBJ2-3, with 12 positions matching TRBD2. The sequence derives from an adult man with Graves' ophthalmopathy. The chain's CDR3 is CASSSNRLAGGSDTQYF. The CDR3 bases are TGTGCCAGCAGCTCGAACCGTCTAGCGGGGGGGTCAGATACGCAGTATTTT.